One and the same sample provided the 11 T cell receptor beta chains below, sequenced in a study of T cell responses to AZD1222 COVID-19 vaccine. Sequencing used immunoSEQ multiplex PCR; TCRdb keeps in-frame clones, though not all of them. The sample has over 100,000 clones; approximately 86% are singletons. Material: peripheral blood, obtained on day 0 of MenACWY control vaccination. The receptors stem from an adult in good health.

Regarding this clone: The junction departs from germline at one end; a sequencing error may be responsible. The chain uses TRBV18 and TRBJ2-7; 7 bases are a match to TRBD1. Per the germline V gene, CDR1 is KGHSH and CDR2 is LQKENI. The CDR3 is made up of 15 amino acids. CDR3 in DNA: TGTGCCAGCTCAGGTCCGGGACAGTACTCCAACGAGCAGTACTTC. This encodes CASSGPGQYSNEQYF.

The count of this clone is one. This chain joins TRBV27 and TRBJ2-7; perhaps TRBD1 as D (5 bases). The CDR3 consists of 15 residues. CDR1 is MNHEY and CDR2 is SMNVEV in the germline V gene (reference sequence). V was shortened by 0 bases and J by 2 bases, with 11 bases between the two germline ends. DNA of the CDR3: TGTGCCAGCAGTTTATCGGCCCTGGGGCCCTACGAGCAGTACTTC. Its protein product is CASSLSALGPYEQYF.

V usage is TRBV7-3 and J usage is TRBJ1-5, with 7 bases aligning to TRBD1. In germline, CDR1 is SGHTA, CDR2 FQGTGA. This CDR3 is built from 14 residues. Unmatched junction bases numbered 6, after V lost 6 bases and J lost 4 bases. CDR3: CASSTADRNQPQHF. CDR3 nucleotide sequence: TGTGCCAGCAGTACAGCGGACAGGAATCAGCCCCAGCATTTT.

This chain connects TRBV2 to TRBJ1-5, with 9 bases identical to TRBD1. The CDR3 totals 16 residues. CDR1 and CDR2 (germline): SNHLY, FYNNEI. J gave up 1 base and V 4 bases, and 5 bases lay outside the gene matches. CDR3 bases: TGTGCCAGCAGTGCACAGGGGGCGGGAAGCAATCAGCCCCAGCATTTT. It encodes CASSAQGAGSNQPQHF.

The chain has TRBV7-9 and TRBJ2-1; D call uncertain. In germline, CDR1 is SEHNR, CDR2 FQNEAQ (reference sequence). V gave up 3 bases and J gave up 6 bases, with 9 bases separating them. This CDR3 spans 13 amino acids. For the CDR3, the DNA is TGTGCCAGCAGCTTGTTACAGATCAATGAGCAGTTCTTC. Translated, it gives CASSLLQINEQFF. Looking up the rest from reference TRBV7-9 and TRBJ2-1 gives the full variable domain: DTGVSQNPRHKITKRGQNVTFRCDPISEHNRLYWYRQTLGQGPEFLTYFQNEAQLEKSRLLSDRFSAERPKGSFSTLEIQRTEQGDSAMYLCASSLLQINEQFFGPGTRLTVL.

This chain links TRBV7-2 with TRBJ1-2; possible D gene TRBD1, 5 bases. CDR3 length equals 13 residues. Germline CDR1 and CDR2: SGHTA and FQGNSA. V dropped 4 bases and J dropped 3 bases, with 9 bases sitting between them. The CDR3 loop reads CASSSGTYYGYTF. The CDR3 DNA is TGTGCCAGCAGCTCCGGGACTTACTATGGCTACACCTTC.

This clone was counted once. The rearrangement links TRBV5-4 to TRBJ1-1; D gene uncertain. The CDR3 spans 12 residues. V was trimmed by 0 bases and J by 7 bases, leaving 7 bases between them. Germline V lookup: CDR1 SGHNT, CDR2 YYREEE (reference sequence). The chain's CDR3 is CASSLGGNEAFF. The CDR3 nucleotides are TGTGCCAGCAGCTTGGGTGGGAATGAAGCTTTCTTT.

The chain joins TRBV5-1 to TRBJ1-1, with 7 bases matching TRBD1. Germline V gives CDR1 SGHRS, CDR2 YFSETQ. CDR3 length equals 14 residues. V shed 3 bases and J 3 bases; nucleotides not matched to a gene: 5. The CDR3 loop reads CASSSQGSDTEAFF. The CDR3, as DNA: TGCGCCAGCAGCTCACAGGGGTCTGACACTGAAGCTTTCTTT.

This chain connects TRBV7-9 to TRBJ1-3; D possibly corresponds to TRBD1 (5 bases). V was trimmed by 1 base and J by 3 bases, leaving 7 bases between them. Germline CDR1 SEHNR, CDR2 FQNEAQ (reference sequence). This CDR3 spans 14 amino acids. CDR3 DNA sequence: TGTGCCAGCAGCTTAGGGGACCGTGGAAACACCATATATTTT. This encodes CASSLGDRGNTIYF.

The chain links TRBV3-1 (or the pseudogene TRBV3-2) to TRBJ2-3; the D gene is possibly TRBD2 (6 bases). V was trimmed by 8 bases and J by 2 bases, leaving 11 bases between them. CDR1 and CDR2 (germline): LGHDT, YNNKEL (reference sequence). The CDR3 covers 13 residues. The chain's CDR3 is CASGGIPTDTQYF. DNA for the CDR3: TGTGCCAGCGGGGGGATTCCCACAGATACGCAGTATTTT.

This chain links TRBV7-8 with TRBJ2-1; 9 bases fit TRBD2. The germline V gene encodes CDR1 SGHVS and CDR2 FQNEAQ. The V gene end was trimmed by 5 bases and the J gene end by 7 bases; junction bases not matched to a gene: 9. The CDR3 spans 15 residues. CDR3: CASSRWRGRENEQFF. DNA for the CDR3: TGTGCCAGCAGCCGCTGGCGCGGGAGGGAGAATGAGCAGTTCTTC.